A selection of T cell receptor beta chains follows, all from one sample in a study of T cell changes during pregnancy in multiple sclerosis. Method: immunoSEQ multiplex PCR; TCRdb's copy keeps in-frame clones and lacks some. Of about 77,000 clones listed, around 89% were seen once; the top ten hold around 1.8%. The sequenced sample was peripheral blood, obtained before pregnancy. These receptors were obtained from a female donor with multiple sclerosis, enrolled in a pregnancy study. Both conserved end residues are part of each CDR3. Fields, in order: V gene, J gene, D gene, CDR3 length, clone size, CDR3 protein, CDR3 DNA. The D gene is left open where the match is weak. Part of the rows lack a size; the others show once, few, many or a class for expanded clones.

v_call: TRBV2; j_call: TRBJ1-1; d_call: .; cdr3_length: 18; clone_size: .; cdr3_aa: CASSIPLGEGWGDTEAFF; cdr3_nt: TGTGCCAGCAGCATCCCCCTGGGCGAGGGATGGGGAGATACTGAAGCTTTCTTT
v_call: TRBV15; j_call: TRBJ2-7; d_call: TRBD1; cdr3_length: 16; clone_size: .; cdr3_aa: CATSRTRDRHSYEQYF; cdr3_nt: TGTGCCACCAGCCGGACCCGGGACAGACATTCCTACGAGCAGTACTTC
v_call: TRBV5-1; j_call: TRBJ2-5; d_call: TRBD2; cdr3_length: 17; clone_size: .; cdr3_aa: CASSLGLAGGPGGTQYF; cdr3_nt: TGCGCCAGCAGCTTGGGATTAGCGGGGGGGCCCGGAGGGACCCAGTACTTC
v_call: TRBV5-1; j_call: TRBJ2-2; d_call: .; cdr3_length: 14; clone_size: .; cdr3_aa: CASSSQGSTGELFF; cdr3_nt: TGCGCCAGCAGCTCCCAAGGGAGCACCGGGGAGCTGTTTTTT
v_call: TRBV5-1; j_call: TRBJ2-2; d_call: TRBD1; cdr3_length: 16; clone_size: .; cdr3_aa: CASSLQGASNTGELFF; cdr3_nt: TGCGCCAGCAGCTTACAGGGGGCCTCGAACACCGGGGAGCTGTTTTTT
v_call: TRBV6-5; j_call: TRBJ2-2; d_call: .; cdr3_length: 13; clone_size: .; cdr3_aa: CASSYQVTGELFF; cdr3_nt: TGTGCCAGCAGTTACCAGGTCACCGGGGAGCTGTTTTTT
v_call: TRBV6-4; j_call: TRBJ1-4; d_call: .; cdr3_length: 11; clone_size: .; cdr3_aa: CARLHGEKLFF; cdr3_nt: TGTGCCAGACTTCATGGTGAAAAACTGTTTTTT
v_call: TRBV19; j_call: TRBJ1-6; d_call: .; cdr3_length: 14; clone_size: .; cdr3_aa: CASTRESFNSPLHF; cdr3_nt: TGTGCCAGTACCCGCGAGTCATTTAATTCACCCCTCCACTTT
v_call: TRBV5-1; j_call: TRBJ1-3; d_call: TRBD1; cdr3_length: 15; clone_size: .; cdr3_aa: CASTRTGSFGNTIYF; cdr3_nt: TGCGCCAGCACCCGGACAGGGAGCTTTGGAAACACCATATATTTT
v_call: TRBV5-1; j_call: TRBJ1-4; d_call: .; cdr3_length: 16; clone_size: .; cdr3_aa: CASSNSEQGRDEKLFF; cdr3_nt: TGCGCCAGCAGCAACTCCGAACAGGGACGGGATGAAAAACTGTTTTTT
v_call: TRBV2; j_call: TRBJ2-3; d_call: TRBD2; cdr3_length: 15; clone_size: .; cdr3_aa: CASSEEGLAGDTQYF; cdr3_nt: TGTGCCAGCAGTGAAGAGGGACTAGCAGGAGATACGCAGTATTTT
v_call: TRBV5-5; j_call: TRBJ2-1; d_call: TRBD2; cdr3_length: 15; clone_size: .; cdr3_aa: CASSAGGSSYNEQFF; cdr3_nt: TGTGCCAGCAGCGCCGGGGGGTCTTCTTACAATGAGCAGTTCTTC
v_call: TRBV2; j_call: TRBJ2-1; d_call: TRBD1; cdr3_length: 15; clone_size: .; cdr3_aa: CASSGQADSYNEQFF; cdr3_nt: TGTGCCAGCAGCGGACAGGCCGACTCCTACAATGAGCAGTTCTTC
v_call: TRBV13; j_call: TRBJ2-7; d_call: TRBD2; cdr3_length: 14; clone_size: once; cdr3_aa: CASSPPGGRYEQYF; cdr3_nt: TGTGCCAGCAGCCCGCCGGGAGGGCGATACGAGCAGTACTTC
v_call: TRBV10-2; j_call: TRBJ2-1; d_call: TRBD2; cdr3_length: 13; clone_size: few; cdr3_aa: CASSVFSGEEQFF; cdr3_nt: TGCGCCAGCAGTGTGTTTAGCGGGGAGGAGCAGTTCTTC
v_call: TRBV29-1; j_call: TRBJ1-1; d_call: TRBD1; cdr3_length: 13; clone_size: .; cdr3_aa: CSVDLGQGLEAFF; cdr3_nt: TGCAGCGTTGACCTGGGACAGGGTCTGGAAGCTTTCTTT
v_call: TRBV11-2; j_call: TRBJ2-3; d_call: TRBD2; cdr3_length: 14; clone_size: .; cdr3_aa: CASSSGTSGGTQYF; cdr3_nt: TGTGCCAGCAGCTCTGGGACTAGCGGGGGGACGCAGTATTTT
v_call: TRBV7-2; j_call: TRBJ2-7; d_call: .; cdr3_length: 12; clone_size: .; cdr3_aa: CASSSPTYEQYF; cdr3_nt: TGTGCCAGCAGCTCCCCCACTTACGAGCAGTACTTC